This T cell receptor beta chain was sequenced during a study of early stage breast cancer tumors. The study, taken as a whole, reports: Tumors had approximately 2.5-fold higher T cell density than normal breast.

Assay used: immunoSEQ multiplex PCR; TCRdb lists only in-frame clones, some missing. The sample holds nearly 11,000 clones, over 60% seen once. Germline V gene sequence: CDR1 LNHDA, CDR2 SQIVND (reference sequence). Deletions cut 5 bases from V and 5 bases from J, with 16 bases between. The CDR3 runs 15 residues. This clone was observed a few times. What it recognizes is unknown. The clonotype was recovered from a person in their 40s with breast cancer. The genes are TRBV19 and TRBJ1-5, with D possibly TRBD1 on 6 matching bases. Sequencing used breast tumor tissue. The CDR3 nucleotides are TGTGCCAGTAGTCCGCCGACAGGAAGATATCAGCCCCAGCATTTT. Its protein product is CASSPPTGRYQPQHF.